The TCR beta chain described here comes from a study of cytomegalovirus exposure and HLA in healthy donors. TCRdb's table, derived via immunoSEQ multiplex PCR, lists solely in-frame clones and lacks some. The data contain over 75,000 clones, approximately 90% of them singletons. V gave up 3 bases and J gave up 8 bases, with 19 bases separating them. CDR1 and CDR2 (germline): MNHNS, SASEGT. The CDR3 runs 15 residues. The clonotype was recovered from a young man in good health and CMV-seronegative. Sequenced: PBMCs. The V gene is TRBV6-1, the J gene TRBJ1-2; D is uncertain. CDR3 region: CASSEVRSRTGGYTF. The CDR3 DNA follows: TGTGCCAGCAGTGAGGTTAGGTCGCGGACGGGGGGCTACACCTTC.